The 17 T cell receptor beta chains listed next were all sequenced from one sample in a study of T cell responses to AZD1222 COVID-19 vaccine. The data were produced by immunoSEQ multiplex PCR, yet TCRdb's version contains in-frame clones alone and is incomplete. Of around 170,000 clones listed, roughly 88% are singletons. This material consisted of peripheral blood, taken on day 0 of AZD1222 vaccination. All receptors come from an adult in good health.

The V gene is TRBV9, the J gene TRBJ1-1, with a weak D call TRBD1 (5 bases). Deletions cut 3 bases from V and 11 bases from J, with 23 bases between. There are 15 residues in the CDR3. Germline CDR1 SGDLS, CDR2 YYNGEE. The CDR3 bases are TGTGCCAGCAGCGAACCGGGACGAGGCCGTTCGGAGGCTTTCTTT. It yields the protein CASSEPGRGRSEAFF.

The chain uses TRBV6-5 and TRBJ2-7; 8 bases match TRBD1. With V trimmed by 6 bases and J by 3 bases, 4 bases remained unmatched. This CDR3 spans 13 amino acids. Germline V lookup: CDR1 MNHEY, CDR2 SVGAGI. Here the CDR3 DNA reads TGTGCCAGCAGACTTGACAGGGGCTACGAGCAGTACTTC. It is translated as CASRLDRGYEQYF.

The chain combines TRBV10-3 with TRBJ2-7; TRBD2 might be the D (6 bases). The CDR3 totals 12 residues. Germline-derived CDR1 and CDR2 are ENHRY and SYGVKD. V lost 10 bases, J lost 9 bases, and 19 bases lay in between. The CDR3 protein is CATALTSPMQYF. In nucleotides, the CDR3 is TGTGCCACCGCACTTACTAGCCCGATGCAGTACTTC.

V is TRBV25-1 and J is TRBJ1-2; unclear D gene. The length of the CDR3 is 12 residues. The V and J ends lost 5 bases and 6 bases respectively, with 10 bases between them. Germline CDR1 is MGHDK and CDR2 is SYGVNS. The CDR3 region has the DNA TGTGCCAGCAGTTGGTCCGGGGATGGCTACACCTTC. Its translation is CASSWSGDGYTF.

This chain uses TRBV15 with TRBJ2-5; tentatively, D is TRBD1 (6 bases). The CDR3 length is 15 residues. The germline gives CDR1 LNHNV, CDR2 YYDKDF (reference sequence). Trimming shortened V by 0 bases and J by 4 bases, and 12 bases separated the two germline ends. Written as DNA, the CDR3 is TGTGCCACCAGCAGAGATTCCGGCAGGGGAGAGACCCAGTACTTC. Translation gives CATSRDSGRGETQYF. Drawing the rest from reference TRBV15 and TRBJ2-5, the complete variable domain is DAMVIQNPRYQVTQFGKPVTLSCSQTLNHNVMYWYQQKSSQAPKLLFHYYDKDFNNEADTPDNFQSRRPNTSFCFLDIRSPGLGDTAMYLCATSRDSGRGETQYFGPGTRLLVL.

The chain has TRBV5-8 and TRBJ1-2; no clear D. V was pared by 0 bases and J by 0 bases, with 6 bases between. CDR1 and CDR2 (germline): SGHTS, YDEGEE. The CDR3 extends over 14 amino acids. CDR3 protein: CASSLGPANYGYTF. Here the CDR3 DNA reads TGTGCCAGCAGCTTGGGACCGGCTAACTATGGCTACACCTTC.

The genes are TRBV5-1 and TRBJ2-3; 11 bases line up with TRBD2. The CDR3 covers 15 residues. CDR1 and CDR2 (germline): SGHRS, YFSETQ. The trim removed 6 bases at V and 4 bases at J, leaving 7 bases unmatched. The CDR3 loop is CASTLLAGVADTQYF. In DNA, the CDR3 is TGCGCCAGCACCCTACTAGCGGGAGTGGCAGATACGCAGTATTTT.

The chain combines TRBV18 with TRBJ1-2, with D unclear. In germline, CDR1 is KGHSH, CDR2 LQKENI. The V end was cut by 3 bases, the J end by 5 bases, with 16 bases between. CDR3 size: 15 residues. In DNA form, the CDR3 reads TGTGCCAGCTCACCCCCGGCGGGAACGTCATATGGCTACACCTTC. Its translation is CASSPPAGTSYGYTF.

This chain links TRBV6-5 with TRBJ1-1; maybe TRBD1 (5 bases). The germline V and J ends were trimmed by 8 bases and 6 bases, with 19 bases remaining between them. Per the germline V gene, CDR1 is MNHEY and CDR2 is SVGAGI. This CDR3 has 14 amino acids. CDR3 loop: CASGRKWGTAEAFF. The CDR3 region has the DNA TGTGCCAGCGGAAGAAAGTGGGGGACCGCTGAAGCTTTCTTT.

The rearrangement joins TRBV6-5 to TRBJ1-1; D uncertain. The length of the CDR3 is 12 residues. CDR1 and CDR2 (germline): MNHEY, SVGAGI. The germline V and J ends were trimmed by 2 bases and 2 bases, with 3 bases remaining between them. The chain's CDR3 is CASSYVNTEAFF. In nucleotides, the CDR3 is TGTGCCAGCAGTTACGTCAACACTGAAGCTTTCTTT.

The CDR3 sequence is CASSWDRDSAKSSYNSPLHF. The CDR3 region has the DNA TGTGCCAGCAGTTGGGACAGAGATTCAGCAAAGAGCTCCTATAATTCACCCCTCCACTTT. This rearrangement joins TRBV2 to TRBJ1-6; the match to TRBD1 covers 7 bases. The CDR3 totals 20 residues. After removal of 5 bases from V and 0 bases from J, the junction contained 16 bases not matched to a gene. In germline, CDR1 is SNHLY, CDR2 FYNNEI.

The chain joins TRBV19 to TRBJ2-7, with D perhaps matching TRBD1 (8 bases). Trimming took off 1 base at V and 0 bases at J, with 16 bases between the two ends. Germline CDR1 and CDR2: LNHDA and SQIVND (reference sequence). The CDR3 sequence is 17 residues long. In DNA, the CDR3 is TGTGCCAGTAGTATAGTGCTGGACAGGGACTACTCCTACGAGCAGTACTTC. This gives the protein CASSIVLDRDYSYEQYF.

The gene calls are TRBV3-1 (or the pseudogene TRBV3-2) and TRBJ2-5, with D possibly called TRBD1 or TRBD2 (5 bases each). The CDR3 totals 14 residues. Germline-derived CDR1 and CDR2 are LGHDT and YNNKEL (reference sequence). Trimming cost V 3 bases and J 2 bases, with 10 bases left between them. CDR3 in DNA: TGTGCCAGCAGCCAGGGACGGCAACAAGAGACCCAGTACTTC. It codes for CASSQGRQQETQYF.

The V and J genes are TRBV5-1 and TRBJ2-1; 10 bases match TRBD2. The CDR3 consists of 17 residues. CDR1 is SGHRS, CDR2 YFSETQ, per germline. Trimming at V came to 0 bases and at J to 2 bases, leaving 5 bases not matched to a gene. The CDR3 here is CASSLEGGLAAYNEQFF. CDR3 bases: TGCGCCAGCAGCTTGGAGGGCGGACTAGCGGCCTACAATGAGCAGTTCTTC.

This chain connects TRBV11-2 to TRBJ2-7; 9 bases agree with TRBD1. V lost 6 bases to trimming and J lost 0 bases; unmatched junction nucleotides: 6. This CDR3 is built from 15 residues. Germline-derived CDR1 and CDR2 are SGHAT and FQNNGV. CDR3 sequence: CASREVGQGSYEQYF. For the CDR3, the DNA is TGTGCCAGCAGAGAAGTGGGACAGGGCTCCTACGAGCAGTACTTC.

Remarks on this clone: The sample carries other DNA sequences with the same CDR3. The chain links TRBV18 to TRBJ2-5; no clear D. Germline assignment: CDR1 KGHSH and CDR2 LQKENI. V dropped 2 bases and J dropped 2 bases, with 6 bases sitting between them. This CDR3 comprises 13 residues. Here the CDR3 DNA reads TGTGCCAGCTCACCAAGCCCTCAAGAGACCCAGTACTTC. Protein product: CASSPSPQETQYF.

V and J are TRBV12-3 or TRBV12-4 and TRBJ1-4, with TRBD1 as a possible D gene (5 bases). Trimming stripped 5 bases from V and 4 bases from J, with 8 bases between. The CDR3 totals 13 residues. Here the CDR3 DNA reads TGTGCCAGCAGTCCCGGGGGTAATGAAAAACTGTTTTTT. Encoded protein: CASSPGGNEKLFF.